The sequence of this T cell receptor (beta chain) was determined in a study of shared clonotypes between healthy human individuals. Study-wide findings and caveats: Naive subsets usually exceeded memory subsets in estimated richness. Though the depth was large, rarefaction showed that sorted-subset sequencing was incomplete. Clonotype sharing across a few donors was observed for about 5.2% of naive CD4 clonotypes.

The protocol was immunoSEQ multiplex PCR, while the TCRdb copy is restricted to in-frame clones and leaves out a portion. Here the sample spans about 580,000 clones, 95% to 98% being singletons. It was CD45RO-negative cells, positively selected for CCR7, that made up naive CD8 cells, with terminally differentiated effector memory CD45RA+ cells excluded. V dropped 5 bases and J dropped 8; count of bases not matched to a gene: 7. Germline loops: CDR1 MNHEY, CDR2 SMNVEV (reference sequence). The CDR3 spans 14 residues. To note about this clone: Its antigen is not identified.

The chain is built from TRBV27 and TRBJ2-1; 9 nucleotides align to TRBD1. The sequence was collected from a man aged 25 to 45 in good health. Sequenced: naive CD8+ T cells sorted from blood. The CDR3 DNA follows: TGTGCCAGCAGTACCGGGACAGGGTTTCATGAGCAGTTCTTC. Translating gives CASSTGTGFHEQFF.